This entry concerns a single T cell receptor beta chain. The sample belongs to a study of shared T cell receptors in the human thymus. The J segment lost 1 base and the V segment lost 5 bases, leaving 5 bases of the junction unmatched. The CDR3 loop spans 15 amino acids. Looked up from germline, CDR1 is MRHNA and CDR2 is SNTAGT. Profiling relied on immunoSEQ multiplex PCR, and the TCRdb table lists in-frame clones only, not all of them. The sample holds 700,000 or so clones, 70% to 90% seen once. The same data also contributed to another study, on human thymus T cells. That investigation notes: The donors were infants in Finland with congenital heart defects, otherwise immunologically healthy. Corrective heart surgery yielded resections, and these provided the thymus tissue. An apparent bias in V and J gene usage was seen in thymic and blood repertoires. The related literature has documented a marked overlap of thymic repertoires among unrelated individuals.

The material sequenced was thymocytes. This sequence was found in a girl younger than two with a congenital heart defect. V gene TRBV6-4 combines with J gene TRBJ2-3, with 8 bases that match TRBD1. CDR3 loop: CASSLHRGGTDTQYF. The CDR3 DNA follows: TGTGCCAGCAGTCTTCACAGGGGGGGCACAGATACGCAGTATTTT.